The 10 T cell receptor beta chains in this list originate from one sample, sequenced in a study of PD-1 blockade in mismatch repair-deficient tumors. Sequencing was performed with immunoSEQ multiplex PCR; in TCRdb, only in-frame clones are kept and a portion is missing. The sample contains about 120,000 clones, roughly 80% of which appear only once. The sequenced sample was peripheral blood, obtained 60 to 65 weeks after starting pembrolizumab. The source of these receptors is an adult with mismatch repair-deficient cancer.

This chain links TRBV27 with TRBJ2-7; 8 positions agree with TRBD1. Trimming took 2 bases from V and 1 from J; bases not matched to a gene: 7. The V gene's germline CDR1 is MNHEY and CDR2 SMNVEV (reference sequence). This CDR3 region has 16 residues. The CDR3 nucleotides are TGTGCCAGCAGTTTAAAGGGACAGGTTAATTCCTACGAGCAGTACTTC. Its protein is CASSLKGQVNSYEQYF.

The rearrangement joins TRBV19 to TRBJ1-2, with unresolved D. Germline V gene lookup returns CDR1 LNHDA and CDR2 SQIVND (reference sequence). V dropped 7 bases and J dropped 4 bases, with 19 bases sitting between them. This CDR3 comprises 15 residues. CDR3 loop: CASKLGSKRGYGYTF. The CDR3 DNA follows: TGTGCCAGTAAATTAGGGAGCAAGCGGGGCTATGGCTACACCTTC.

This rearrangement joins TRBV27 to TRBJ2-3; D uncertain. This CDR3 has 13 amino acids. CDR1 is MNHEY, CDR2 SMNVEV, per germline (reference sequence). V lost 5 bases and J 5 bases, leaving 11 bases between the germline ends. The CDR3 nucleotides are TGTGCCAGCAGTCCCCTCAAACTAGATACGCAGTATTTT. This sequence encodes CASSPLKLDTQYF.

V and J are TRBV18 and TRBJ1-4; the match to TRBD1 covers 10 bases. The CDR3 runs to 15 residues. Germline V gene sequence: CDR1 KGHSH, CDR2 LQKENI. The V gene end was trimmed by 3 bases and the J gene end by 7 bases; junction bases not matched to a gene: 5. Here the CDR3 reads CASSPKTGGLEKLFF. DNA of the CDR3: TGTGCCAGCTCACCGAAGACAGGGGGCCTTGAAAAACTGTTTTTT.

This chain links TRBV29-1 with TRBJ2-1; D is ambiguous. CDR1 and CDR2 from the germline V gene are SQVTM and ANQGSEA. The CDR3 has 15 residues. V was clipped by 3 bases and J by 6 bases, with 18 bases between them. As DNA, the CDR3 is TGCAGCGTTGATTCCGACACCCGGGCCTCCAATGAGCAGTTCTTC. As protein: CSVDSDTRASNEQFF.

This clone was observed at least ten times. This sequence joins TRBV5-5 and TRBJ2-3, with D perhaps TRBD2 (5 bases). This CDR3 has 15 amino acids. Deletions cut 4 bases from V and 0 bases from J, with 12 bases between. The germline V gene has CDR1 SGHKS and CDR2 YYEKEE (reference sequence). The CDR3 DNA reads TGTGCCAGCAGCCTGGGAGTTCGTAGCACAGATACGCAGTATTTT. This sequence encodes CASSLGVRSTDTQYF.

V usage is TRBV19 and J usage is TRBJ1-1; TRBD1 aligns across 8 bases. Germline CDR1 is LNHDA and CDR2 is SQIVND (reference sequence). This CDR3 has 14 amino acids. The V gene end was trimmed by 3 bases and the J gene end by 6 bases; junction bases not matched to a gene: 6. CDR3 residues: CASSISDRGAEAFF. CDR3 coding DNA: TGTGCCAGTAGTATTAGTGACAGGGGTGCTGAAGCTTTCTTT.

V is TRBV5-1 and J is TRBJ1-1; D might be TRBD1 (5 bases). V was clipped by 2 bases and J by 0 bases, with 17 bases between them. Germline V gene data show CDR1 as SGHRS and CDR2 as YFSETQ. This CDR3 region has 17 residues. The CDR3, as DNA: TGCGCCAGCAGCTTCACCAACCTAGGGGCACTGAACACTGAAGCTTTCTTT. Translating it yields CASSFTNLGALNTEAFF.

This clone has a single count. J is TRBJ2-1 and V is TRBV10-1; D unclear. V lost 5 bases to trimming and J lost 3 bases, with 17 bases between them. The CDR3 extends over 16 amino acids. Germline V CDR1 and CDR2: WNHNN, SYGVQD (reference sequence). The DNA of the CDR3 is TGCGCCAGCAGTCCTAACCTCCGATTACTCTACAATGAGCAGTTCTTC. Protein product: CASSPNLRLLYNEQFF.

V and J are TRBV14 and TRBJ2-7, with 7 nucleotides matching TRBD2. The CDR3 runs 17 residues. Germline values: CDR1 SGHDN, CDR2 FVKESK. Losses at the gene ends were 0 bases for V and 3 bases for J; bases not matched to a gene: 11. CDR3 coding DNA: TGTGCCAGCAGCCAAGATGGAAGGCGGGAGAAGAACTACGAGCAGTACTTC. Translated: CASSQDGRREKNYEQYF.